Sequencing of this T cell receptor (beta chain) was carried out in a study of tissue T cells after allogeneic stem cell transplantation (dated by TCRdb to between 2021 and 2024). About the investigation overall: TCR beta repertoires were profiled across many tissues obtained from research autopsies of patients with and without GVHD, as well as in mouse models of GVHD. The human arm was a prospective observational study without blinding or randomization. The study at large found these results: A small and clinically heterogeneous patient cohort was studied, and sampling depth was acknowledged as a limitation. The study did not establish which tissue TCRs were alloreactive or antigen-specific, and some clones may have been host cells that persisted. Blood and spleen T cells captured only a limited portion of the TCR repertoire detected in tissues, in both patients and mice. Within patients, how anatomically similar tissues were was a major factor shaping TCR repertoire composition, regardless of disease or transplant status. Only a few T cell clones appeared in more than one patient, yet motif-based clustering showed tissue-specific repertoire signatures that were shared between patients.

Libraries came from the immunoSEQ multiplex PCR assay. TCRbeta CDR3 sequencing was performed at survey depth by Adaptive Biotechnologies, and CDR3 sequences, V/J genes, productive frequency and template counts were reported. Amplification of TCR beta CDR3 regions started from genomic DNA instead of RNA. On the authors' methods: Jensen-Shannon divergence was used to quantify pairwise repertoire overlap between tissues, with a value of 1 indicating complete divergence and a value of 0 indicating identical repertoires. Tissues were clustered by single-linkage agglomerative hierarchical clustering of pairwise JSD values, and the clustering results were displayed as dendrograms. All patient samples were analyzed with GLIPH2 using simulation_depth 1000, kmer_min_depth 3 and cdr3_length_cutoff 8, and only groups containing more than two unique CDR3s were kept. In a standardized tissue-overlap score, Jaccard GLIPH-group overlap across patients was extrapolated to a standard repertoire size of 1000 clones. Linear mixed-effect models, with tissue as a fixed effect and individual as a random effect, were used to test how diversity related to clinical or experimental variables. Held by TCRdb, this immuneACCESS table contains in-frame sequences only and omits some clones. Under half of the omission traces to an unresolved V gene where checked; the cause of the rest is unknown. From that table come the V and J calls and clone size; the DNA was used to work out D and trimming. This sample gives a few thousand clones in total; less than 55% of them show up just once. The ten largest make up about 31% of the sample.

Concerning this clone itself: It has no known antigen specificity. Because the receptor is murine, the gene names and germline sequences shown are mouse ones. From the germline J gene comes the end of the CDR3, since the read stops 1 residue before it.

The CDR3 holds 14 amino acids from the cysteine to the phenylalanine. The DNA covers only part of the CDR3, 39 bases in frame from base 1. CDR1 and CDR2 were assigned from the germline V gene (reference sequence) as KGHPV and FQNQEV. Deletion took 1 base off V and 0 bases off J, with a span of 5 bases between the germline ends. This specimen's time point label, per the study, means: mouse harvest day 14 after allogeneic transplant. Mouse grafts consisting of 10^7 T-cell-depleted bone marrow cells combined with 10^6 splenic CD5+ T cells were administered by tail vein injection. GVHD in mice was modeled with a major MHC-mismatch B6 (H2b) into BALB/c (H2d) model, and tissues were profiled at day 7 or 14. On day 7 or 14 post-transplant, mouse tissues and retro-orbital blood were harvested with separate sterile tools for each animal, and livers were flushed beforehand. Before genomic DNA isolation with the DNeasy Blood & Tissue Kit, mouse tissues were minced with razor blades in buffered saline.

The source of this sequence is a female BALB/c mouse given C57BL/6 T cells with graft-versus-host disease after an allogeneic hematopoietic cell transplant. The rearrangement joined TRBV26 to TRBJ2-5; no D gene is confidently identified. The sample consisted of lymph node tissue. The CDR3 DNA, read in part, is TGTGCCAGCAGTCTGTTGGGAAACCAAGACACCCAGTAC. Translation gives CASSLLGNQDTQY. The CDR3 in full is CASSLLGNQDTQYF. Reference TRBV26 and TRBJ2-5 proteins supply the regions before and after the CDR3; the full variable domain is: NSKVIQTPRYLVKGQGQKAKMRCIPEKGHPVVFWYQQNKNNEFKFLINFQNQEVLQQIDMTEKRFSAECPSNSPCSLEIQSSEAGDSALYLCASSLLGNQDTQYFGPGTRLLVL.